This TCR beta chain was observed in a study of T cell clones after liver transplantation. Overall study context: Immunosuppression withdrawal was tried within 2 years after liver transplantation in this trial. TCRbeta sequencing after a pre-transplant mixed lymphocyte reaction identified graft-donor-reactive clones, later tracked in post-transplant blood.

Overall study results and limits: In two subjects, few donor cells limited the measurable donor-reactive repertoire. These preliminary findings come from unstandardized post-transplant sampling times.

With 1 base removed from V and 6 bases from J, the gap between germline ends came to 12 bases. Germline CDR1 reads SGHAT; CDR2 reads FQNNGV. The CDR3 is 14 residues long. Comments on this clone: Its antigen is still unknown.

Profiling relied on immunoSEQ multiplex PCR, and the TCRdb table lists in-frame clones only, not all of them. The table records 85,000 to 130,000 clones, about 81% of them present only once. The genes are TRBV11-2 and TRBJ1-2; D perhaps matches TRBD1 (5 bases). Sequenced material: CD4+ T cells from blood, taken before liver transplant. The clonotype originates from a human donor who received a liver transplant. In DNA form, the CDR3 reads TGTGCCAGCAGCTTAGGCGCCCAGGGTCATGGCTACACCTTC. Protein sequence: CASSLGAQGHGYTF.